The rows below give T cell receptor beta chains drawn from one sample of a study of blood T cell repertoires in COVID-19. Here immunoSEQ multiplex PCR was the method, and the copy in TCRdb shows in-frame clones only, minus some. The table includes 150,000 to 200,000 clones, approximately 88% detected once. The sequenced sample was PBMCs or T cells enriched from blood (not recorded which). All receptors come from a man between 65 and 85 years old who had been exposed to COVID-19. Each CDR3 is given with its conserved first and last residue. D genes are given only for firm matches. Clone size is not always given. Where it is, it says once, few, many or a class for expanded clones.

v_call: TRBV19; j_call: TRBJ1-1; clone_size: NA; d_call: NA; cdr3_aa: CASSIRGENTEAFF; cdr3_nt: TGTGCCAGTAGTATTCGGGGGGAGAACACTGAAGCTTTCTTT
v_call: TRBV9; j_call: TRBJ1-2; clone_size: NA; d_call: NA; cdr3_aa: CASSRGGADGYTF; cdr3_nt: TGTGCCAGCAGTCGCGGGGGGGCTGATGGCTACACCTTC
v_call: TRBV5-4; j_call: TRBJ2-2; clone_size: NA; d_call: TRBD2; cdr3_aa: CASSLAGVAGELFF; cdr3_nt: TGTGCCAGCAGCTTAGCGGGAGTTGCCGGGGAGCTGTTTTTT
v_call: TRBV15; j_call: TRBJ1-5; clone_size: NA; d_call: NA; cdr3_aa: CATSRDGLGQPQHF; cdr3_nt: TGTGCCACCAGCAGAGATGGGCTGGGTCAGCCCCAGCATTTT
v_call: TRBV6-2/TRBV6-3; j_call: TRBJ2-7; clone_size: NA; d_call: TRBD2; cdr3_aa: CASSYSVAGDRYEQYF; cdr3_nt: TGTGCCAGCAGTTACTCGGTTGCGGGAGATAGGTACGAGCAGTACTTC
v_call: TRBV29-1; j_call: TRBJ2-5; clone_size: NA; d_call: NA; cdr3_aa: CSVEGPGETQYF; cdr3_nt: TGCAGCGTTGAGGGTCCGGGGGAGACCCAGTACTTC
v_call: TRBV29-1; j_call: TRBJ1-2; clone_size: many; d_call: NA; cdr3_aa: CSVERGRVGYTF; cdr3_nt: TGCAGCGTTGAAAGGGGCAGGGTAGGCTACACCTTC
v_call: TRBV29-1; j_call: TRBJ1-4; clone_size: NA; d_call: NA; cdr3_aa: CSGTRRVSDEKLFF; cdr3_nt: TGCAGCGGGACCCGCAGGGTGAGTGATGAAAAACTGTTTTTT
v_call: TRBV7-9; j_call: TRBJ2-1; clone_size: NA; d_call: NA; cdr3_aa: CASSFSPVNEQFF; cdr3_nt: TGTGCCAGCAGCTTTTCCCCGGTGAATGAGCAGTTCTTC
v_call: TRBV6-5; j_call: TRBJ1-2; clone_size: NA; d_call: TRBD1; cdr3_aa: CASSYHLNKQGQGYTF; cdr3_nt: TGTGCCAGCAGTTACCACCTCAATAAACAGGGGCAGGGCTACACCTTC
v_call: TRBV4-1; j_call: TRBJ1-1; clone_size: NA; d_call: NA; cdr3_aa: CASSQEGRITEAFF; cdr3_nt: TGCGCCAGCAGCCAAGAGGGCCGGATCACTGAAGCTTTCTTT
v_call: TRBV27; j_call: TRBJ2-7; clone_size: few; d_call: NA; cdr3_aa: CASSFRQAYEQYF; cdr3_nt: TGTGCCAGCAGTTTTAGACAGGCCTACGAGCAGTACTTC
v_call: TRBV28; j_call: TRBJ1-2; clone_size: once; d_call: TRBD1; cdr3_aa: CASSPGQGRNYGYTF; cdr3_nt: TGTGCCAGCAGTCCCGGACAGGGGCGAAACTATGGCTACACCTTC
v_call: TRBV12-3/TRBV12-4; j_call: TRBJ1-2; clone_size: NA; d_call: NA; cdr3_aa: CASSPSAGYGYTF; cdr3_nt: TGTGCCAGCAGTCCATCTGCAGGGTATGGCTACACCTTC
v_call: TRBV11-2; j_call: TRBJ1-1; clone_size: NA; d_call: NA; cdr3_aa: CASSFGGNTEAFF; cdr3_nt: TGTGCCAGCAGCTTCGGAGGGAACACTGAAGCTTTCTTT
v_call: TRBV2; j_call: TRBJ1-6; clone_size: NA; d_call: TRBD1; cdr3_aa: CASRQGAHYNSPLHF; cdr3_nt: TGTGCCAGCAGACAGGGGGCACACTATAATTCACCCCTCCACTTT
v_call: TRBV19; j_call: TRBJ1-5; clone_size: NA; d_call: TRBD1; cdr3_aa: CASSIERTGRNQPQHF; cdr3_nt: TGTGCCAGTAGTATAGAAAGGACAGGCCGCAATCAGCCCCAGCATTTT
v_call: TRBV28; j_call: TRBJ1-1; clone_size: NA; d_call: NA; cdr3_aa: CASSFQGRGAFF; cdr3_nt: TGTGCCAGCAGTTTCCAGGGGCGCGGAGCTTTCTTT
v_call: TRBV9; j_call: TRBJ2-2; clone_size: NA; d_call: TRBD2; cdr3_aa: CASNREGGAGNTGELFF; cdr3_nt: TGTGCCAGCAACCGGGAGGGGGGAGCGGGCAACACCGGGGAGCTGTTTTTT
v_call: TRBV27; j_call: TRBJ2-7; clone_size: few; d_call: TRBD1; cdr3_aa: CASSLDRYSYEQYF; cdr3_nt: TGTGCCAGCAGTTTGGACAGGTACTCCTACGAGCAGTACTTC
v_call: TRBV6-5; j_call: TRBJ1-2; clone_size: once; d_call: TRBD1; cdr3_aa: CASSYPGRGHYGYTF; cdr3_nt: TGTGCCAGCAGTTACCCCGGCAGGGGGCACTATGGCTACACCTTC
v_call: TRBV6-5; j_call: TRBJ2-1; clone_size: NA; d_call: NA; cdr3_aa: CASSRQGTYYNEQFF; cdr3_nt: TGTGCCAGCAGTCGCCAGGGAACGTACTACAATGAGCAGTTCTTC
v_call: TRBV30; j_call: TRBJ1-2; clone_size: NA; d_call: NA; cdr3_aa: CAWKATGIYGYTF; cdr3_nt: TGTGCCTGGAAGGCAACAGGGATCTATGGCTACACCTTC